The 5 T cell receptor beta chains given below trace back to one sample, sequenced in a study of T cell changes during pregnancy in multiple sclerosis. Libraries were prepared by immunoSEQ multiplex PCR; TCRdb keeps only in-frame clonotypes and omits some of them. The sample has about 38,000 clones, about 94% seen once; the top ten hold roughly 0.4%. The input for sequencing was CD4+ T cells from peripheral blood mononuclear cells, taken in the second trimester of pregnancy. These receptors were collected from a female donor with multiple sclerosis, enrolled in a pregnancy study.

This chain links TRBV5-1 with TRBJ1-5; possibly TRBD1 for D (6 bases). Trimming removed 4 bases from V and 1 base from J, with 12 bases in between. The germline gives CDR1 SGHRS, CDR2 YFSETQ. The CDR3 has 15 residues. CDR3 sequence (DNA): TGCGCCAGCAGCCCGACAGGAAAGAGCAATCAGCCCCAGCATTTT. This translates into CASSPTGKSNQPQHF.

CDR3 protein: CSVEGDRKTSTDTQYF. CDR3 coding DNA: TGCAGCGTTGAGGGGGACAGAAAAACTAGCACAGATACGCAGTATTTT. The V gene is TRBV29-1, the J gene TRBJ2-3; 7 bases are a match to TRBD1. The CDR3 has 16 residues. V trimming: 3 bases; J trimming: 0 bases; junction bases outside the gene matches: 9. The germline V gene has CDR1 SQVTM and CDR2 ANQGSEA.

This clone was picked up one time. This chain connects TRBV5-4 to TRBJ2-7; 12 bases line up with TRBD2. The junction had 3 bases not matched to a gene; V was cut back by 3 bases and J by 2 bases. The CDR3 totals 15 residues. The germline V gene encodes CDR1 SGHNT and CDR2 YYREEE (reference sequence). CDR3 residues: CASSYGLAGTYEQYF. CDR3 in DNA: TGTGCCAGCAGCTACGGACTAGCGGGGACCTACGAGCAGTACTTC.

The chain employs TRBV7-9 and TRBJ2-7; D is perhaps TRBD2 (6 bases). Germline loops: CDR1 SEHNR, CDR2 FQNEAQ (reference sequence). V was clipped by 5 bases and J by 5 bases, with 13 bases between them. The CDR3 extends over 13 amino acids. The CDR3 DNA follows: TGTGCCAGCAGCCCCCCGGGGGTAGACGAGCAGTACTTC. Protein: CASSPPGVDEQYF.

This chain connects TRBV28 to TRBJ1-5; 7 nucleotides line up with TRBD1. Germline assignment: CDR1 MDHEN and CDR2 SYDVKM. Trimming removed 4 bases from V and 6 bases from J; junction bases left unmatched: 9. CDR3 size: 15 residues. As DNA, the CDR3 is TGTGCCAGCAGTTCACAGGGGCCGGTGGGTCAGCCCCAGCATTTT. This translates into CASSSQGPVGQPQHF.